The rows below give T cell receptor beta chains drawn from one sample of a study of blood T cell repertoires in COVID-19. TCRdb keeps only in-frame clones here, not all; method: immunoSEQ multiplex PCR. The data contain tens of thousands of clones, about 68% of them seen just once; the ten biggest clones take up 5.7%. The sequencing sample was made of peripheral blood. Receptors originate from a man aged 45 to 65 with active or convalescent COVID-19. Each CDR3 is given with its conserved first and last residue. Each record gives: CDR3 protein, CDR3 DNA, clone size, J gene, V gene, D gene. D genes are given only for firm matches. Not all rows give a size; the values are once, few, many and, for expanded clones, a class.

CDR3: CASSPNPADTQYF
DNA: TGTGCCAGCAGCCCGAATCCGGCAGATACGCAGTATTTT
size: NA
J: TRBJ2-3
V: TRBV7-3
D: NA

CDR3: CATVLAGEWADTQYF
DNA: TGTGCCACCGTATTAGCGGGTGAGTGGGCAGATACGCAGTATTTT
size: NA
J: TRBJ2-3
V: TRBV24-1
D: TRBD2

CDR3: CASSLYGTGGYEQYF
DNA: TGTGCCAGCAGCTTGTACGGGACAGGGGGCTACGAGCAGTACTTC
size: NA
J: TRBJ2-7
V: TRBV5-6
D: TRBD1

CDR3: CASSPARGGNEKLFF
DNA: TGTGCCAGCAGCCCCGCACGGGGGGGGAATGAAAAACTGTTTTTT
size: NA
J: TRBJ1-4
V: TRBV9
D: NA

CDR3: CASTPGQGDEKLFF
DNA: TGTGCCAGCACCCCGGGACAGGGGGACGAAAAACTGTTTTTT
size: NA
J: TRBJ1-4
V: TRBV2
D: TRBD1

CDR3: CASSLEERGLATNEKLFF
DNA: TGTGCCAGCAGCTTGGAGGAAAGGGGGCTAGCAACTAATGAAAAACTGTTTTTT
size: NA
J: TRBJ1-4
V: TRBV5-5
D: TRBD1

CDR3: CASRRRDRDDQPQHF
DNA: TGTGCCAGCAGACGCCGGGACAGGGACGATCAGCCCCAGCATTTT
size: few
J: TRBJ1-5
V: TRBV2
D: TRBD1

CDR3: CASSYSKGRGDTDTQYF
DNA: TGTGCCAGCAGTTACTCGAAAGGGCGGGGGGACACAGATACGCAGTATTTT
size: NA
J: TRBJ2-3
V: TRBV6-2/TRBV6-3
D: TRBD2

CDR3: CASSHGTGGNAQPQHF
DNA: TGTGCCAGCAGCCACGGGACAGGGGGCAACGCTCAGCCCCAGCATTTT
size: NA
J: TRBJ1-5
V: TRBV27
D: TRBD1

CDR3: CASSFGDRNGYTF
DNA: TGCGCCAGCAGCTTTGGGGACAGAAATGGCTACACCTTC
size: NA
J: TRBJ1-2
V: TRBV5-1
D: TRBD1

CDR3: CASSPGLATDTQYF
DNA: TGTGCCAGCAGCCCAGGACTAGCAACAGATACGCAGTATTTT
size: NA
J: TRBJ2-3
V: TRBV7-3
D: TRBD2

CDR3: CASGLDRTGIKYEQYF
DNA: TGTGCTAGTGGTTTGGACAGGACAGGGATAAAGTACGAGCAGTACTTC
size: NA
J: TRBJ2-7
V: TRBV12-5
D: TRBD1

CDR3: CASSRPGQGSYEQYF
DNA: TGTGCCAGCAGCCGCCCGGGACAGGGGTCATACGAGCAGTACTTC
size: NA
J: TRBJ2-7
V: TRBV7-9
D: TRBD1

CDR3: CASSNLLTSNQPQHF
DNA: TGTGCCAGCAGCAACCTATTGACTTCCAATCAGCCCCAGCATTTT
size: many
J: TRBJ1-5
V: TRBV5-6
D: NA

CDR3: CASSRVPYNSPLHF
DNA: TGTGCCAGCAGCCGGGTACCCTATAATTCACCCCTCCACTTT
size: NA
J: TRBJ1-6
V: TRBV11-1
D: NA

CDR3: CASSFGTGWDYGYTF
DNA: TGTGCCAGCAGCTTCGGGACAGGATGGGACTATGGCTACACCTTC
size: NA
J: TRBJ1-2
V: TRBV11-2
D: TRBD1

CDR3: CASSIRQGIYDTQYF
DNA: TGTGCCAGTAGTATTCGACAGGGCATTTATGATACGCAGTATTTT
size: NA
J: TRBJ2-3
V: TRBV19
D: TRBD1

CDR3: CASSLAVGQVNSPLHF
DNA: TGCGCCAGCAGCTTGGCTGTCGGACAGGTTAATTCACCCCTCCACTTT
size: few
J: TRBJ1-6
V: TRBV5-1
D: TRBD1

CDR3: CASSPSGVVTEAFF
DNA: TGTGCCAGTAGTCCCTCGGGGGTCGTCACTGAAGCTTTCTTT
size: NA
J: TRBJ1-1
V: TRBV19
D: NA

CDR3: CASSRTTSGGANEQFF
DNA: TGTGCCAGCAGTCGTACCACTAGCGGGGGGGCCAATGAGCAGTTCTTC
size: NA
J: TRBJ2-1
V: TRBV7-2
D: TRBD2

CDR3: CASSLVGRGPDTQYF
DNA: TGTGCCAGCAGCTTGGTCGGCAGGGGGCCAGATACGCAGTATTTT
size: NA
J: TRBJ2-3
V: TRBV5-5
D: TRBD1

CDR3: CSASKQVFTGELFF
DNA: TGCAGTGCTAGTAAACAGGTTTTCACCGGGGAGCTGTTTTTT
size: NA
J: TRBJ2-2
V: TRBV20-1
D: NA

CDR3: CASSSLGAGGPNEQFF
DNA: TGTGCCAGCAGCTCCCTCGGTGCGGGGGGACCCAATGAGCAGTTCTTC
size: few
J: TRBJ2-1
V: TRBV5-6
D: TRBD2

CDR3: CASSEPRTGKTAFF
DNA: TGTGCCAGCAGTGAACCTAGGACAGGGAAGACAGCTTTCTTT
size: NA
J: TRBJ1-1
V: TRBV25-1
D: TRBD1

CDR3: CASSRGHPAGNEKLFF
DNA: TGTGCCAGCAGCCGCGGACACCCTGCGGGAAATGAAAAACTGTTTTTT
size: NA
J: TRBJ1-4
V: TRBV3-1/TRBV3-2
D: NA

CDR3: CACARASLGEAFF
DNA: TGTGCCTGCGCCAGGGCAAGCCTTGGGGAAGCTTTCTTT
size: few
J: TRBJ1-1
V: TRBV30
D: NA

CDR3: CASIGTDSYEQYF
DNA: TGTGCCAGCATAGGGACAGACTCCTACGAGCAGTACTTC
size: NA
J: TRBJ2-7
V: TRBV6-5
D: TRBD1

CDR3: CASKFQSREGETQYF
DNA: TGCGCCAGCAAGTTCCAGTCGAGGGAAGGGGAGACCCAGTACTTC
size: NA
J: TRBJ2-5
V: TRBV5-1
D: NA

CDR3: CASSRQGWNSPLHF
DNA: TGTGCCAGCAGTCGACAGGGTTGGAACTCACCCCTCCACTTT
size: NA
J: TRBJ1-6
V: TRBV6-6
D: TRBD1

CDR3: CASSRDRGPAGELFF
DNA: TGTGCCAGCAGTAGGGACAGGGGGCCCGCCGGGGAGCTGTTTTTT
size: NA
J: TRBJ2-2
V: TRBV6-2/TRBV6-3
D: TRBD1

CDR3: CASSTYRGTGYNSPLHF
DNA: TGTGCCAGCAGCACGTACAGGGGGACAGGCTATAATTCACCCCTCCACTTT
size: NA
J: TRBJ1-6
V: TRBV11-2
D: TRBD1

CDR3: CASTRGGSAGELFF
DNA: TGTGCCAGCACGCGGGGGGGTTCGGCCGGGGAGCTGTTTTTT
size: NA
J: TRBJ2-2
V: TRBV13
D: TRBD2

CDR3: CASSEAERANEKLFF
DNA: TGTGCCAGCAGCGAGGCGGAGCGGGCTAATGAAAAACTGTTTTTT
size: NA
J: TRBJ1-4
V: TRBV9
D: NA

CDR3: CASSPGQNEKLFF
DNA: TGTGCCAGCTCACCAGGACAGAATGAAAAACTGTTTTTT
size: NA
J: TRBJ1-4
V: TRBV18
D: NA

CDR3: CASTPSGRAYQETQYF
DNA: TGTGCCAGTACCCCTTCGGGAAGAGCGTACCAAGAGACCCAGTACTTC
size: NA
J: TRBJ2-5
V: TRBV2
D: NA

CDR3: CASSLDKAETQYF
DNA: TGTGCCAGCAGCTTAGATAAAGCAGAGACCCAGTACTTC
size: NA
J: TRBJ2-5
V: TRBV11-2
D: NA

CDR3: CASSIGQGNYGYTF
DNA: TGTGCCAGTAGTATAGGCCAGGGGAACTATGGCTACACCTTC
size: NA
J: TRBJ1-2
V: TRBV19
D: NA

CDR3: CASSQPGAGLENTGELFF
DNA: TGCGCCAGCAGCCAACCAGGGGCCGGACTTGAGAACACCGGGGAGCTGTTTTTT
size: NA
J: TRBJ2-2
V: TRBV4-1
D: NA

CDR3: CASSVQGAGTEAFF
DNA: TGTGCCAGCAGCGTACAGGGGGCTGGAACTGAAGCTTTCTTT
size: NA
J: TRBJ1-1
V: TRBV9
D: TRBD1

CDR3: CASSESGTTYEQYF
DNA: TGCGCCAGCAGTGAGTCGGGGACAACATACGAGCAGTACTTC
size: once
J: TRBJ2-7
V: TRBV10-2
D: NA

CDR3: CATSRDLVRNTEAFF
DNA: TGTGCCACCAGCAGAGACTTAGTTAGGAACACTGAAGCTTTCTTT
size: NA
J: TRBJ1-1
V: TRBV15
D: NA

CDR3: CASSLSMDRDDTEAFF
DNA: TGTGCCAGCAGTTTATCGATGGACAGGGACGACACTGAAGCTTTCTTT
size: few
J: TRBJ1-1
V: TRBV27
D: TRBD1

CDR3: CASSFKSQGGFTEAFF
DNA: TGTGCCAGCAGCTTCAAAAGCCAGGGGGGCTTCACTGAAGCTTTCTTT
size: many
J: TRBJ1-1
V: TRBV7-2
D: TRBD1

CDR3: CASRYGPQETQYF
DNA: TGCGCCAGCAGATATGGGCCACAAGAGACCCAGTACTTC
size: NA
J: TRBJ2-5
V: TRBV5-1
D: NA

CDR3: CASSPAEGSYGYTF
DNA: TGTGCCAGCAGCCCAGCGGAGGGGTCCTATGGCTACACCTTC
size: NA
J: TRBJ1-2
V: TRBV7-9
D: NA

CDR3: CASSTQRDSRRTDTQYF
DNA: TGTGCCAGCAGCACACAAAGAGATAGCCGACGCACAGATACGCAGTATTTT
size: NA
J: TRBJ2-3
V: TRBV7-9
D: NA

CDR3: CASSPRPQGEAFF
DNA: TGTGCCAGCAGCCCCCGCCCACAGGGAGAAGCTTTCTTT
size: few
J: TRBJ1-1
V: TRBV3-1/TRBV3-2
D: NA

CDR3: CASSQGSGGGNTGELFF
DNA: TGCGCCAGCAGCCAAGGTAGCGGGGGCGGGAACACCGGGGAGCTGTTTTTT
size: NA
J: TRBJ2-2
V: TRBV4-1
D: TRBD2

CDR3: CAWRPRANYSYTQYF
DNA: TGTGCCTGGAGACCACGCGCCAACTACTCATATACGCAGTATTTT
size: NA
J: TRBJ2-3
V: TRBV30
D: NA

CDR3: CASSPRPTGQGNQPQHF
DNA: TGTGCCAGCAGTCCCCGACCGACAGGGCAGGGCAATCAGCCCCAGCATTTT
size: many
J: TRBJ1-5
V: TRBV6-6
D: TRBD1

CDR3: CASSFGRNTEAFF
DNA: TGTGCCAGCAGTTTTGGGAGAAATACTGAAGCTTTCTTT
size: NA
J: TRBJ1-1
V: TRBV12-3/TRBV12-4
D: NA

CDR3: CASSIGEDYEQYF
DNA: TGTGCCAGTAGTATAGGAGAGGACTACGAGCAGTACTTC
size: NA
J: TRBJ2-7
V: TRBV19
D: NA

CDR3: CASSLYGTGGNEQYF
DNA: TGTGCCAGCAGCCTATACGGGACAGGGGGAAACGAGCAGTACTTC
size: few
J: TRBJ2-7
V: TRBV27
D: TRBD1

CDR3: CASSFVSEWSQQFF
DNA: TGTGCCAGCAGCTTTGTCAGCGAGTGGAGCCAGCAGTTCTTC
size: NA
J: TRBJ2-1
V: TRBV13
D: NA

CDR3: CACQDSNQPQHF
DNA: TGTGCCTGCCAGGATAGCAATCAGCCCCAGCATTTT
size: NA
J: TRBJ1-5
V: TRBV30
D: NA